This TCR beta chain derives from a study of CD8+CD57+ T cells in acquired aplastic anemia. Study-level information: Isolated CD4+ and CD8+ cells, once sorted, yielded DNA averaging roughly 3.4 ug.

An expansion of CD8+CD57+ cells by flow cytometry had been shown in patients chosen for sequencing. The patients, all of them, had severe acquired aplastic anemia. Patients were therapy-naive when their blood was sampled. Comments on this clonotype: Its target is unknown.

Germline assignment: CDR1 ENHRY and CDR2 SYGVKD. CDR3 size: 9 residues. The V end lost 7 bases, the J end lost 13 bases, and 5 bases lay between the germline ends. Study-wide results and limits: Comparison of patients with controls identified twenty-nine shared CD8+ CDR3 sequences.

CDR3 and TCR beta VDJ profiling relied on a genomic DNA template. TCRdb reanalysed the reads using MiXCR and keeps one entry per CDR3 protein. The repertoire holds around 160,000 distinct CDR3 sequences, with around half as singletons. The sample consisted of sorted CD4+, CD8+, or CD8+CD57+ T cells (not recorded which) from PBMCs. The chain uses TRBV10-3 and TRBJ2-6, with no clear D. The clonotype was recovered from a human donor with aplastic anemia. The CDR3 sequence: CAITSVLTF. The CDR3 DNA reads TGTGCCATCACCTCAGTCCTGACTTTC.